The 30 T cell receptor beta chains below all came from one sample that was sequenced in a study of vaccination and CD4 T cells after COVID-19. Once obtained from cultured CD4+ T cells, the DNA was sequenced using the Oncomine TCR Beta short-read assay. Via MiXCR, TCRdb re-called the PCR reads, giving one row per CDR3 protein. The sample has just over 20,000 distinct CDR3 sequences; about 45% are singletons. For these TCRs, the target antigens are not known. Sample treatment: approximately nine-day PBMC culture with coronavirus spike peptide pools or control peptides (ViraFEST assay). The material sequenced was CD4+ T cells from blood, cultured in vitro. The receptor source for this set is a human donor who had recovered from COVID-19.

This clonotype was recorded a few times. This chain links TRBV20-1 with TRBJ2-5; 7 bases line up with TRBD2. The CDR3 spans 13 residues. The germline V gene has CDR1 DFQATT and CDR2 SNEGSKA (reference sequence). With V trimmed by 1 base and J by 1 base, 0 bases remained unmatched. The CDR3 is CSARAGGQETQYF. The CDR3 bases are TGCAGTGCTAGAGCGGGGGGCCAAGAGACCCAGTACTTC.

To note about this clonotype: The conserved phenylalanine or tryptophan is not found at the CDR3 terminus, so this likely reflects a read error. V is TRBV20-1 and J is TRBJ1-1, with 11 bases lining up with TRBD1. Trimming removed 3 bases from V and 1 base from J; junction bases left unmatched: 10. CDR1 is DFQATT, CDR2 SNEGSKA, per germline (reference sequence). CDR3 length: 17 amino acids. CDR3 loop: CSARGPGQGVPNTEAFL. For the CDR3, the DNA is TGCAGTGCTAGGGGACCGGGACAGGGGGTTCCGAACACTGAAGCTTTCTTA.

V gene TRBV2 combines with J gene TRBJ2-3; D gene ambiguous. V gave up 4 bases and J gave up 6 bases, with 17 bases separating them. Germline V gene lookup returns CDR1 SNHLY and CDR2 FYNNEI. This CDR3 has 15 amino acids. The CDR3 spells CASSVFSSGMDTQYF. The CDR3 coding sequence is TGTGCCAGCAGTGTCTTTTCTAGTGGGATGGATACGCAGTATTTT.

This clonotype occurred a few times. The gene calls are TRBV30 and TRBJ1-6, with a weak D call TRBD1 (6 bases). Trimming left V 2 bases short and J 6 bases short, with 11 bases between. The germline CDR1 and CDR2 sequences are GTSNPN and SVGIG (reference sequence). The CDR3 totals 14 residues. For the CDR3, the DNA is TGTGCCTGGAGTTTCGGGGGGCCTAATTCACCCCTCCACTTT. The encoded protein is CAWSFGGPNSPLHF.

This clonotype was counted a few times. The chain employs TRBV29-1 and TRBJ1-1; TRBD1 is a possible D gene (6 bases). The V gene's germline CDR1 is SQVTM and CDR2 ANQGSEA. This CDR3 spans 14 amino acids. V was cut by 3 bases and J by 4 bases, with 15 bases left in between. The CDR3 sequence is CSVDPFGGPTEAFF. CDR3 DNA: TGCAGCGTTGATCCCTTCGGGGGGCCCACTGAAGCTTTCTTT.

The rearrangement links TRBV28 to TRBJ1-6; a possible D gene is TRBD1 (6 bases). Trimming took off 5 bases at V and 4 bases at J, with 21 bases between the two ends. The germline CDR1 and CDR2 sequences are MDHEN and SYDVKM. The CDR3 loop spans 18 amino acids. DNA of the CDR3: TGTGCCAGCAGTAGGGACAAATTAACAGGCCTATATAATTCACCCCTCCACTTT. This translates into CASSRDKLTGLYNSPLHF.

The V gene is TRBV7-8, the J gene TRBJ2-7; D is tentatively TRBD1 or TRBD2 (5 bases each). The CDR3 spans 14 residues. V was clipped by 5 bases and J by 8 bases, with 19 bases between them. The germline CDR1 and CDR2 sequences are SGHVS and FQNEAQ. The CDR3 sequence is CASSPDGTGGKQYF. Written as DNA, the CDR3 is TGTGCCAGCAGCCCTGATGGGACCGGCGGCAAGCAGTACTTC.

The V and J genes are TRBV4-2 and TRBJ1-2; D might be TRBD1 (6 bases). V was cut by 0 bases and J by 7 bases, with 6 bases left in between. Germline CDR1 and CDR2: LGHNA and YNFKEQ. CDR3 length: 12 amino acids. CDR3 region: CASSQEGGGYTF. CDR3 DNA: TGTGCCAGCAGCCAAGAAGGGGGTGGCTACACCTTC.

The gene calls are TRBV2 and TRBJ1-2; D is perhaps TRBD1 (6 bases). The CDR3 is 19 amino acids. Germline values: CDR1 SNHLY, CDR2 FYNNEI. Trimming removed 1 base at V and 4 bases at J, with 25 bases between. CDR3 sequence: CASSEEIGGSTLTGYGYTF. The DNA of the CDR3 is TGTGCCAGCAGTGAAGAGATAGGGGGGAGCACCCTGACAGGCTATGGCTACACCTTC.

Here the CDR3 DNA reads TGCGCCAGCAGCCCCGCGGAGACAGCAGACTATGGCTACACCTTC. Translated, it gives CASSPAETADYGYTF. The chain employs TRBV4-1 and TRBJ1-2; D is possibly TRBD1 (5 bases). This CDR3 is built from 15 residues. Germline CDR1 and CDR2: MGHRA and YSYEKL. Trimming removed 4 bases from V and 3 bases from J, with 15 bases in between.

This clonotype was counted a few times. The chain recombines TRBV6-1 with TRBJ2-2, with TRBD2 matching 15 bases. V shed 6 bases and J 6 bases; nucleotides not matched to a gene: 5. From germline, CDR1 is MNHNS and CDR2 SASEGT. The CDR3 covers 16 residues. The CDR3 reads CASSSGLAGGPGELFF. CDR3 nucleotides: TGTGCCAGCAGCTCCGGACTAGCGGGAGGGCCCGGGGAGCTGTTTTTT.

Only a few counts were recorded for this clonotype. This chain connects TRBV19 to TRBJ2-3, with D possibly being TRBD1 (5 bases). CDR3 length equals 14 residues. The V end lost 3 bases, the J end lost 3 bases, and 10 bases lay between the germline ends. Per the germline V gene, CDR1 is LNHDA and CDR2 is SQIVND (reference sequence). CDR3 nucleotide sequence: TGTGCCAGTAGTATCGGCCAGGGAACAGATACGCAGTATTTT. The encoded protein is CASSIGQGTDTQYF.

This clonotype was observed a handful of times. CDR3 in amino acids: CASSPPGTINEQYF. For the CDR3, the DNA is TGTGCCAGCAGCCCACCCGGGACAATTAACGAGCAGTACTTC. The J gene is TRBJ2-7, the V gene TRBV7-2; D is possibly TRBD1 (6 bases). Trimming removed 5 bases from V and 5 bases from J, with 16 bases in between. This CDR3 spans 14 amino acids. Germline V gives CDR1 SGHTA, CDR2 FQGNSA.

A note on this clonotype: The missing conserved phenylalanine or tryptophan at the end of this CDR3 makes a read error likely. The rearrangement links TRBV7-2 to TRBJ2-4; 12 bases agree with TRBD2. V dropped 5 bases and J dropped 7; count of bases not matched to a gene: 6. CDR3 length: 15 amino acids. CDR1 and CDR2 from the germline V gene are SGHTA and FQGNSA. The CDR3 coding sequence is TGTGCCAGCAGCCGCGTCCTAGCGGGAGGGAACATTCAGTACTCC. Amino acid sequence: CASSRVLAGGNIQYS.

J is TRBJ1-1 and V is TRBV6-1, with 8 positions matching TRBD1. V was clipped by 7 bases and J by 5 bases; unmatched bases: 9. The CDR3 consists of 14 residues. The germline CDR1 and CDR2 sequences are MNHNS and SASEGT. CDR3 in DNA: TGTGCCAGCATATCGGCAGGGGGCCGGACTGAAGCTTTCTTT. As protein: CASISAGGRTEAFF.

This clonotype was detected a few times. The CDR3 DNA reads TGTGCCAGCAGCCCCCCAGGGGGCCTAGGCACAGATACGCAGTATTTT. It specifies CASSPPGGLGTDTQYF. The chain joins TRBV7-9 to TRBJ2-3, with TRBD1 matching over 8 bases. Germline V gene data show CDR1 as SEHNR and CDR2 as FQNEAQ (reference sequence). This CDR3 is 16 amino acids long. V shed 5 bases, J shed 1 base, and the junction held 8 bases outside the gene matches.

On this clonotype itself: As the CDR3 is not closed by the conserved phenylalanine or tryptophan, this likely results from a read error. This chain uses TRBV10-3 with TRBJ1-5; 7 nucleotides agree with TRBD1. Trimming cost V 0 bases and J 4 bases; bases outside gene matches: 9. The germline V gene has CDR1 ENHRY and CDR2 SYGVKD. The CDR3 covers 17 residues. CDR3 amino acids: CAISESSKGALNQPQHS. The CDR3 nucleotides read TGTGCCATCAGTGAGTCGAGCAAGGGGGCCTTGAATCAGCCCCAGCATTCT.

CDR3 DNA sequence: TGTGCCAGCACCCTAGCGGGAGGCCCAGTCCGGGCGCAGTATTTT. This gives the protein CASTLAGGPVRAQYF. The J gene is TRBJ2-3, the V gene TRBV2; 11 nucleotides align to TRBD2. V shed 7 bases and J 10 bases; nucleotides not matched to a gene: 13. The CDR3 has 15 residues. Germline values: CDR1 SNHLY, CDR2 FYNNEI.

The CDR3 spells CASRGGWGPIIQPYNTEAFF. CDR3 coding DNA: TGTGCCAGCAGGGGGGGATGGGGCCCGATCATCCAACCCTATAACACTGAAGCTTTCTTT. V and J are TRBV12-3 or TRBV12-4 and TRBJ1-1; weak D call: TRBD1 (5 bases). V lost 6 bases and J 2 bases, leaving 31 bases between the germline ends. CDR3 size: 20 residues.

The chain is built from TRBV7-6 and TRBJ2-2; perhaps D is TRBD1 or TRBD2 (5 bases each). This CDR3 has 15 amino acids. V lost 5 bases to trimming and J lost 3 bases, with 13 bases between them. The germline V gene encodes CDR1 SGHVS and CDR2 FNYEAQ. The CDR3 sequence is CASSPAGAYTGELFF. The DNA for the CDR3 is TGTGCCAGCAGCCCGGCCGGGGCCTACACCGGGGAGCTGTTTTTT.

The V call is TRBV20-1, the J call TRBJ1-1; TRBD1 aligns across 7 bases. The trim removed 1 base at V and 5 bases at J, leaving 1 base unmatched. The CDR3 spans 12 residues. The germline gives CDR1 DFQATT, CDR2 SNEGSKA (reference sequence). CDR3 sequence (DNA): TGCAGTGCTAGAGGGGGACAGACTGAAGCTTTCTTT. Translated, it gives CSARGGQTEAFF.

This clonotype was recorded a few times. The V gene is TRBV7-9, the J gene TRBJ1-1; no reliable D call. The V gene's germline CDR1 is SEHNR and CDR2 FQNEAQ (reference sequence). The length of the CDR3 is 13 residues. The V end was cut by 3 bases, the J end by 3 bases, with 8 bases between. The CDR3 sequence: CASSLSRYTEAFF. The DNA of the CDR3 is TGTGCCAGCAGCTTGTCGAGGTACACTGAAGCTTTCTTT.

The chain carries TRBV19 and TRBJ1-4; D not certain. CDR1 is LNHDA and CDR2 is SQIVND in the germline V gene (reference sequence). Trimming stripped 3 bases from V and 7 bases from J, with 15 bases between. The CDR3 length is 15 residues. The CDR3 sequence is CASSIIGWASEKLFF. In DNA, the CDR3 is TGTGCCAGTAGTATCATTGGATGGGCCTCTGAAAAACTGTTTTTT.

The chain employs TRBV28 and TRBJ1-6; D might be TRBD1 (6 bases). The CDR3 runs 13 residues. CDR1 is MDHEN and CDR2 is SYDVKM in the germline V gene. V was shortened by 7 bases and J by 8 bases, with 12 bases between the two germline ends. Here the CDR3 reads CASTQGFDSPLHF. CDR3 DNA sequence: TGTGCCAGCACCCAGGGGTTTGATTCACCCCTCCACTTT.

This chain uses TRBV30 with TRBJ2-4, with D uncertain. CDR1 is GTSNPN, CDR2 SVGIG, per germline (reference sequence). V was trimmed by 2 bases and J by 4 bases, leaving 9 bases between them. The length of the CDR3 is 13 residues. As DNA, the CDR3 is TGTGCCTGGAGTTCTGGCGGAAAAAACATTCAGTACTTC. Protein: CAWSSGGKNIQYF.

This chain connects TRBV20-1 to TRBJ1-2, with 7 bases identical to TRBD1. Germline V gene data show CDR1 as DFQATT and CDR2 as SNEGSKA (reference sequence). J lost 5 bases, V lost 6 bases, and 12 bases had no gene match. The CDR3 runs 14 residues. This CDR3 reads CSASTGAAPYGYTF. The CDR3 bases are TGCAGTGCGTCTACAGGGGCCGCGCCTTATGGCTACACCTTC.

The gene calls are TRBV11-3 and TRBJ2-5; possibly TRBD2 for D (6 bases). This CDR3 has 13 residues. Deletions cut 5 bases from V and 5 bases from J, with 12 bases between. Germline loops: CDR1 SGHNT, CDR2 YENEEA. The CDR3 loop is CASSRDWEETQYF. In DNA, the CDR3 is TGTGCCAGCAGCCGGGACTGGGAGGAGACCCAGTACTTC.

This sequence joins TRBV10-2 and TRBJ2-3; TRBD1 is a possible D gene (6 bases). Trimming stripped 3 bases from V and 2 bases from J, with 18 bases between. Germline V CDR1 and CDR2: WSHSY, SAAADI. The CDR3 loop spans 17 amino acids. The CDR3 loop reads CASSDRPTGPLTDTQYF. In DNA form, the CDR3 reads TGCGCCAGCAGTGACCGCCCGACAGGACCCCTCACAGATACGCAGTATTTT.

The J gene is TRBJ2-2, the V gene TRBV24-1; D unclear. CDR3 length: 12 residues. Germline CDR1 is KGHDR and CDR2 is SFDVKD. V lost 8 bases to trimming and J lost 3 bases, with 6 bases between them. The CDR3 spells CATMLDTGELFF. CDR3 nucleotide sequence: TGTGCCACCATGTTGGACACCGGGGAGCTGTTTTTT.

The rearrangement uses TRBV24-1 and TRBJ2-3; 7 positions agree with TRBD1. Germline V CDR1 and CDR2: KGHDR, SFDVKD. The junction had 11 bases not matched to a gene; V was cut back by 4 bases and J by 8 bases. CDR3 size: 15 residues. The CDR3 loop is CATSDRTGPRGTQYF. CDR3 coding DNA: TGTGCCACCAGTGACCGGACAGGACCTCGAGGTACGCAGTATTTT.